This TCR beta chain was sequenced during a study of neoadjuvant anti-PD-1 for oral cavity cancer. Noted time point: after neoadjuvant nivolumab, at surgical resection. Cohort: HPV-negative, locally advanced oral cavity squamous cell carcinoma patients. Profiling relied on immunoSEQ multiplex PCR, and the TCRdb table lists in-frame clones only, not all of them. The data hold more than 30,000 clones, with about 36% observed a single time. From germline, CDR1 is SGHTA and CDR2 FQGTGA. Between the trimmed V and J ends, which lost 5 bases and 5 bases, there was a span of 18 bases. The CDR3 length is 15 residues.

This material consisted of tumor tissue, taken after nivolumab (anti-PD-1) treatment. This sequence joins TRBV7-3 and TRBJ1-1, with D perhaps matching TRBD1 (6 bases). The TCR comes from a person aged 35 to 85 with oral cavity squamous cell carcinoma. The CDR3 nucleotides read TGTGCCAGCAGCGAGTCGACAGGTTTAGGAACTGAAGCTTTCTTT. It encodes CASSESTGLGTEAFF.